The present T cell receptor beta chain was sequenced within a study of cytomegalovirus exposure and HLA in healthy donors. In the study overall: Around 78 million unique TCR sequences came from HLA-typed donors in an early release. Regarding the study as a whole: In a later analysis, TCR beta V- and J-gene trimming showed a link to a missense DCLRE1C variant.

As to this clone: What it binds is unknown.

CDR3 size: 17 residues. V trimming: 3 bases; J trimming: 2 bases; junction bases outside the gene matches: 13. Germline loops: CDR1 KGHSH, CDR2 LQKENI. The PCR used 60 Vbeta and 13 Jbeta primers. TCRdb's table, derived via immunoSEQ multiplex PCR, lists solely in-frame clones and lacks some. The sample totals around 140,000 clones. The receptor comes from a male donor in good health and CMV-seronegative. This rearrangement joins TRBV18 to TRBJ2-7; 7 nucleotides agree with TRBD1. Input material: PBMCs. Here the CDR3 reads CASSPVITGVSTYEQYF. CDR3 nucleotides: TGTGCCAGCTCACCGGTGATTACAGGGGTATCGACCTACGAGCAGTACTTC.